The clone carrying this T cell receptor (beta chain) is labeled as medium-sized. The data were obtained in a study of memory CD4+ T cells and cytomegalovirus serostatus. Single viable CD3+CD4+CD8-CD45RO+ cells were sorted as the memory CD4+ T cells. The assay was immunoSEQ multiplex PCR, and TCRdb's table has in-frame clones only and misses some. The profile covers some 49,000 clones, with roughly 78% appearing a single time and nearly 0.95% taken by the ten largest. Per the germline V gene, CDR1 is GTSNPN and CDR2 is SVGIG (reference sequence). The CDR3 runs 17 residues. The V end was cut by 2 bases, the J end by 11 bases, with 27 bases between.

The sequence derives from an adult in good health and CMV-seronegative. Sequencing used memory CD4+ T cells from blood. The chain combines TRBV30 with TRBJ1-4; possible D gene TRBD1, 5 bases. The CDR3 coding sequence is TGTGCCTGGAGTCCTCCCCAGGGCCGGGGCCAATACAGGAAACTGTTTTTT. Protein product: CAWSPPQGRGQYRKLFF.